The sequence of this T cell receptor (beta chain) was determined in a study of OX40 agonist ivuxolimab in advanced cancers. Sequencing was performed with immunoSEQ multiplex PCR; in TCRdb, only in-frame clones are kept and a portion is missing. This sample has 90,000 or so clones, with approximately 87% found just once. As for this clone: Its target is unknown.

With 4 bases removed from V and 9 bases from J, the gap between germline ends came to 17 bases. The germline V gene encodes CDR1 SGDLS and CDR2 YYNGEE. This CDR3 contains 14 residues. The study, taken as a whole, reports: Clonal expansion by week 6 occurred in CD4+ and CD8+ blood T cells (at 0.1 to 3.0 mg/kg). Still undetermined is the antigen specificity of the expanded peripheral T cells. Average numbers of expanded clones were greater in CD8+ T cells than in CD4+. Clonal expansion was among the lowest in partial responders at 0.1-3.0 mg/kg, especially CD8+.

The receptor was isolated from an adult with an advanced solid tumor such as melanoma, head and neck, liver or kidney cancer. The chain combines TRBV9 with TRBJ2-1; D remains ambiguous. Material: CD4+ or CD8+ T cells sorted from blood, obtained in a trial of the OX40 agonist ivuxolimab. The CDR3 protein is CASSPLAVGVEQFF. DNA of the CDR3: TGTGCCAGCAGCCCCCTGGCCGTAGGAGTTGAGCAGTTCTTC. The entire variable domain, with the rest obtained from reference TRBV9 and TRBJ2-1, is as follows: DSGVTQTPKHLITATGQRVTLRCSPRSGDLSVYWYQQSLDQGLQFLIQYYNGEERAKGNILERFSAQQFPDLHSELNLSSLELGDSALYFCASSPLAVGVEQFFGPGTRLTVL.